This T cell receptor (beta chain) emerged from a study of T cells after yellow fever vaccination. Study as a whole: Fractions with few cells were prepared using SMART-Seq v4 Ultra Low Input.

A single record per CDR3 protein comes from TCRdb applying MiXCR to the 5' RACE reads. The sample lists a few hundred thousand distinct CDR3 sequences, around 21% occurring once. This clonotype has a handful of counts. Its antigen is not identified. Between the trimmed V and J ends, which lost 4 bases and 0 bases, there was a span of 12 bases. The CDR3 consists of 15 residues. Germline-derived CDR1 and CDR2 are MNHEY and SVGEGT. Notes on the study in general: Across the CD4 and CD8 compartments, a small share of clonotypes was present in both. Weaker overall was a secondary response that nonetheless peaked faster, on day 5 versus 15. Clones that expanded after primary vaccination mostly reappeared after the booster (nearly 98% CD4, roughly 87% CD8).

The sample in question was PBMCs, obtained 15 days after the yellow fever booster vaccination. The TCR comes from a man aged 25-45 years who received the YFV17D yellow fever vaccine. This rearrangement joins TRBV6-2 or TRBV6-3 to TRBJ1-1; D uncertain. This CDR3 is CASSFGLIMNTEAFF. The DNA of the CDR3 is TGTGCCAGCAGTTTCGGGTTAATCATGAACACTGAAGCTTTCTTT.